Listed below are T cell receptor beta chains from one sample, sequenced in a study of response to subunit inactivated influenza vaccine. Each CDR3 protein is one row after TCRdb ran MiXCR on the RT-PCR reads. The sample includes around 580,000 distinct CDR3 sequences, about 14% seen only once; the top ten take 8.5% to 14%. Sequencing used PBMCs from blood, obtained roughly 12 days after vaccination. The receptor source for this set is a man aged 50-60 years who received an inactivated influenza vaccine. Each CDR3 is given with its conserved first and last residue. Each record gives: D gene, V gene, clone size, J gene, CDR3 DNA, CDR3 protein. D genes are given only for firm matches. Only part of the rows carry a size: once, few, many, or a class if the clone is expanded.

D: .
V: TRBV24-1
size: many
J: TRBJ2-7
DNA: TGTGCCACCCGTTTCGAGCAGTACTTC
CDR3: CATRFEQYF

D: .
V: TRBV5-1
size: few
J: TRBJ2-1
DNA: TGCGCCAGCAGCTTGCGGGGGCCGAGCGATGAGCAGTTCTTC
CDR3: CASSLRGPSDEQFF

D: .
V: TRBV6-1
size: few
J: TRBJ1-2
DNA: TGTGCCAGCAGTCCTCAAGGGGGATCGGAAGGCTACACCTTC
CDR3: CASSPQGGSEGYTF

D: .
V: TRBV28
size: .
J: TRBJ2-7
DNA: TGTGCCAGCAGACGCTCAGGGGGAGGGTCCTACGAGCAGTACTTC
CDR3: CASRRSGGGSYEQYF

D: TRBD2
V: TRBV20-1
size: .
J: TRBJ2-3
DNA: TGCAGTGCTAGTAGTTTCGCTAGCGGGAGTTCTAAAACAACTCCAAGCACAGATACGCAGTATTTT
CDR3: CSASSFASGSSKTTPSTDTQYF

D: TRBD2
V: TRBV4-3
size: .
J: TRBJ2-3
DNA: TGCGCCAGCAGCCAAGACCCAGCGGGGGGAACAGATACGCAGTATTTT
CDR3: CASSQDPAGGTDTQYF

D: TRBD1
V: TRBV20-1
size: .
J: TRBJ1-6
DNA: TGCAGTGCTAGAGCTGGGGACAGGGCTTCACCCCTCCACTTT
CDR3: CSARAGDRASPLHF

D: TRBD1
V: TRBV29-1
size: .
J: TRBJ2-7
DNA: TGCAGCGTTGAAGTAGGGCAGGGGGCCTACGAGCAGTACTTC
CDR3: CSVEVGQGAYEQYF

D: TRBD1
V: TRBV12-3/TRBV12-4
size: many
J: TRBJ1-6
DNA: TGTGCCAGCAGTTTAGCGGGGACAGCCAATTCACCCCTCCACTTT
CDR3: CASSLAGTANSPLHF

D: .
V: TRBV12-3/TRBV12-4
size: many
J: TRBJ1-2
DNA: TGTGCCAGCAGCCTGGGTGGAGTTTATGGCTACACCTTC
CDR3: CASSLGGVYGYTF

D: TRBD2
V: TRBV29-1
size: many
J: TRBJ2-5
DNA: TGCAGCGTTGGGGGGGCTAGCGGGAGCGGGGAGACCCAGTACTTC
CDR3: CSVGGASGSGETQYF

D: .
V: TRBV7-9
size: .
J: TRBJ2-1
DNA: TGTGCCAGCAGCCCCCCGGAGGGGCAGTTCTTC
CDR3: CASSPPEGQFF

D: .
V: TRBV5-4
size: .
J: TRBJ2-7
DNA: TGTGCCAGCAGCCCGGACCTCCCCCTGGGGTACGAGCAGTACTTC
CDR3: CASSPDLPLGYEQYF

D: TRBD2
V: TRBV5-1
size: .
J: TRBJ2-5
DNA: TGCGCCAGCAGCTTGGTAGACGGACTAGCGGGTGGGACCCAGTACTTC
CDR3: CASSLVDGLAGGTQYF

D: TRBD2
V: TRBV6-2/TRBV6-3
size: many
J: TRBJ2-3
DNA: TGTGCCAGCAGTTACCCCAGCAATAGCGGGGAAACAGATACGCAGTATTTT
CDR3: CASSYPSNSGETDTQYF

D: .
V: TRBV15
size: few
J: TRBJ2-3
DNA: TGTGCCACCAGCGAACTGAGCACAGATACGCAGTATTTT
CDR3: CATSELSTDTQYF

D: .
V: TRBV5-5
size: .
J: TRBJ1-6
DNA: TGTGCCAGCAGCTTGCAACGGGAGCCCACAGGTTCACCCCTCCACTTT
CDR3: CASSLQREPTGSPLHF

D: .
V: TRBV7-8
size: few
J: TRBJ1-5
DNA: TGTGCCAGCAGCTTCTCAGCACAGGGTTACCCCATGGGTCAGCCCCAGCATTTT
CDR3: CASSFSAQGYPMGQPQHF

D: .
V: TRBV4-2
size: few
J: TRBJ1-2
DNA: TGTGCCAGCAGCCAAGTGTCGGACTCTGGCTACACCTTC
CDR3: CASSQVSDSGYTF

D: .
V: TRBV29-1
size: .
J: TRBJ2-7
DNA: TGCAGCGTTGAAGTCGAGTCCCTCTCCTACGAGCAGTACTTC
CDR3: CSVEVESLSYEQYF

D: TRBD1
V: TRBV12-3/TRBV12-4
size: .
J: TRBJ1-5
DNA: TGTGCCAGCAGCATAAGACAGGGGGCGAGCAATCAGCCCCAGCATTTT
CDR3: CASSIRQGASNQPQHF

D: .
V: TRBV5-1
size: .
J: TRBJ2-2
DNA: TGCGCCAGCAGCTTGGCGGTCCAATCTGGGGACACCGGGGAGCTGTTTTTT
CDR3: CASSLAVQSGDTGELFF

D: TRBD2
V: TRBV3-1
size: many
J: TRBJ2-1
DNA: TGTGCCAGCAGACTAGCGTCCTCCTACAATGAGCAGTTCTTC
CDR3: CASRLASSYNEQFF

D: TRBD1
V: TRBV20-1
size: few
J: TRBJ2-7
DNA: TGCAGTGCTAGCCCCCCGACAGGGGACACCTACGAGCAGTACTTC
CDR3: CSASPPTGDTYEQYF

D: TRBD1
V: TRBV18
size: many
J: TRBJ2-6
DNA: TGTGCCAGCTCGTCGGGACAGGGTGCTGGGGCCAACGTCCTGACTTTC
CDR3: CASSSGQGAGANVLTF

D: .
V: TRBV27
size: few
J: TRBJ2-3
DNA: TGTGCCAGCAGTGCGGGTCCAACGCAGTATTTT
CDR3: CASSAGPTQYF

D: .
V: TRBV20-1
size: few
J: TRBJ1-6
DNA: TGCAGTGCGGGAGACATAGGTTCACCCCTCCACTTT
CDR3: CSAGDIGSPLHF

D: .
V: TRBV7-2
size: few
J: TRBJ2-1
DNA: TGTGCCAGCAGCTTAGTCCCCCGGTGGGACAATGAGCAGTTCTTC
CDR3: CASSLVPRWDNEQFF

D: TRBD2
V: TRBV28
size: .
J: TRBJ2-1
DNA: TGTGCCAGCAGGACTAGCGGGAGGAATGAGCAGTTCTTC
CDR3: CASRTSGRNEQFF

D: .
V: TRBV20-1
size: few
J: TRBJ1-5
DNA: TGCAGTGCTAGTGGGCATATCAGCAATCAGCCCCAGCATTTT
CDR3: CSASGHISNQPQHF

D: TRBD2
V: TRBV18
size: .
J: TRBJ2-3
DNA: TGTGCCAGCTCACTGACTAGCGGGGCCCGCACAGATACGCAGTATTTT
CDR3: CASSLTSGARTDTQYF

D: .
V: TRBV4-3
size: .
J: TRBJ2-5
DNA: TGCGCCAGCAGCCAAGAGAGGGGACAAGAAGAGACCCAGTACTTC
CDR3: CASSQERGQEETQYF

D: .
V: TRBV21-1
size: .
J: TRBJ2-5
DNA: TGTGCCAGCAGCAAAGCTTCGGGGACAATTCAAGAGACCCAGTACTTC
CDR3: CASSKASGTIQETQYF

D: TRBD2
V: TRBV5-1
size: .
J: TRBJ2-3
DNA: TGCGCCAGCAGCTTGTTGGCTAGCGGGGGAGATACGCAGTATTTT
CDR3: CASSLLASGGDTQYF

D: .
V: TRBV29-1
size: .
J: TRBJ2-1
DNA: TGCAGCGTTGACCCTTCCCCCACCCGCTCTGGGAATGAGCAGTTCTTC
CDR3: CSVDPSPTRSGNEQFF

D: TRBD1
V: TRBV19
size: many
J: TRBJ2-1
DNA: TGTGCCACCATCAGCCCCAGGGGGCGATCCTACAATGAGCAGTTCTTC
CDR3: CATISPRGRSYNEQFF

D: .
V: TRBV5-1
size: .
J: TRBJ1-4
DNA: TGCGCCAGCAGCTTGGCTGGTAAAACTAATGAAAAACTGTTTTTT
CDR3: CASSLAGKTNEKLFF

D: .
V: TRBV29-1
size: few
J: TRBJ2-1
DNA: TGCAGCGTTGTAACTGTCTTAACTTACAATGAGCAGTTCTTC
CDR3: CSVVTVLTYNEQFF

D: .
V: TRBV29-1
size: .
J: TRBJ1-3
DNA: TGCAGCGTGGACTCTGGAAACACCATATATTTT
CDR3: CSVDSGNTIYF

D: .
V: TRBV5-1
size: few
J: TRBJ2-3
DNA: TGCGCCAGCAGTCCGGACAGCTTCAAACAGTATTTT
CDR3: CASSPDSFKQYF

D: TRBD1
V: TRBV11-2
size: many
J: TRBJ2-2
DNA: TGTGCCAGCAGCCGGACAGGGGGCACCGGGGAGCTGTTTTTT
CDR3: CASSRTGGTGELFF

D: .
V: TRBV12-3/TRBV12-4
size: many
J: TRBJ2-6
DNA: TGTGCCAGCAGTCCAAGGACAGGAGGGGGGGCCAACGTCCTGACTTTC
CDR3: CASSPRTGGGANVLTF

D: .
V: TRBV18
size: .
J: TRBJ2-1
DNA: TGTGCCAGCTCACAACTCCGAAGCTCCTACAATGAGCAGTTCTTC
CDR3: CASSQLRSSYNEQFF

D: .
V: TRBV4-3
size: many
J: TRBJ1-2
DNA: TGCGCCAGCAGCCAAGATTGGAACCTCGGTAGCTATGGCTACACCTTC
CDR3: CASSQDWNLGSYGYTF

D: .
V: TRBV9
size: .
J: TRBJ2-7
DNA: TGTGCCAGCTCAAACCAGGGGAGCTCCTACGAGCAGTACTTC
CDR3: CASSNQGSSYEQYF

D: .
V: TRBV18
size: .
J: TRBJ2-6
DNA: TGTGCCAGCTCACCAATTAAGGGGGCTGGGGCCAACGTCCTGACTTTC
CDR3: CASSPIKGAGANVLTF

D: .
V: TRBV27
size: .
J: TRBJ1-3
DNA: TGTGCCAGCAGTTTATCCCCGGACCCGGGAAACACCATATATTTT
CDR3: CASSLSPDPGNTIYF

D: .
V: TRBV10-3
size: .
J: TRBJ2-3
DNA: TGTGCCATCAGTGAGTCCGAAGGGCAGGCCACAGATACGCAGTATTTT
CDR3: CAISESEGQATDTQYF

D: TRBD1
V: TRBV18
size: few
J: TRBJ1-5
DNA: TGTGCCAGCTCACCGGTCCGCCGGGACAGGCGCAATCAGCCCCAGCATTTT
CDR3: CASSPVRRDRRNQPQHF

D: TRBD1
V: TRBV6-5
size: .
J: TRBJ1-5
DNA: TGTGCCAGCAGTTACCTCCCCACCGGGACAGGGGGTCAGCCCCAGCATTTT
CDR3: CASSYLPTGTGGQPQHF

D: .
V: TRBV6-2/TRBV6-3
size: .
J: TRBJ2-1
DNA: TGTGCCAGCAGCTCTAGGGGGGGCTCCCCCAATGAGCAGTTCTTC
CDR3: CASSSRGGSPNEQFF

D: .
V: TRBV20-1
size: few
J: TRBJ2-5
DNA: TGCAGTGCTAGAGGGGACCAGACCCAGTACTTC
CDR3: CSARGDQTQYF

D: TRBD2
V: TRBV4-3
size: few
J: TRBJ2-3
DNA: TGCGCCAGCAGCCAAGATGGGCTAGCGGCTCCCGATACGCAGTATTTT
CDR3: CASSQDGLAAPDTQYF

D: TRBD2
V: TRBV6-2/TRBV6-3
size: .
J: TRBJ2-1
DNA: TGTGCCAGCAAGGCGGCGGGGGGGCCTGGCAATGAGCAGTTCTTC
CDR3: CASKAAGGPGNEQFF